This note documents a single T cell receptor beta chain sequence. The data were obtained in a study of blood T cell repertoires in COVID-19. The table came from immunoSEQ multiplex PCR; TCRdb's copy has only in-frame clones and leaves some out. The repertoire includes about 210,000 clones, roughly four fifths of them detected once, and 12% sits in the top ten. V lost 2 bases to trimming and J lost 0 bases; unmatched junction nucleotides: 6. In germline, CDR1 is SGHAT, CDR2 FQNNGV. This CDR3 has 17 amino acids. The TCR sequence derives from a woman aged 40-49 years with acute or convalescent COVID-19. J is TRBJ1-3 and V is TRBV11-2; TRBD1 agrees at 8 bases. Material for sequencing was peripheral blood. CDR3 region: CASSLRDRSYSGNTIYF. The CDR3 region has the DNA TGTGCCAGCAGCTTAAGGGACAGGTCGTACTCTGGAAACACCATATATTTT.